The 32 T cell receptor beta chains listed next were all sequenced from one sample in a study of CD4 T cells in relation to SARS-CoV-2 and coronaviruses. The assay was immunoSEQ multiplex PCR, and TCRdb's table has in-frame clones only and misses some. The sample records more than 9,000 clones, more than 65% being singletons. The unexposed donors gave CD4+ T cells in 2011-2018, prior to COVID-19. After ten to eleven days of culture, CD4+ T cells were isolated. What these receptors recognize is not known. Source material: CD4+ T cells from PBMCs, cultured in vitro. The source is a human donor in good health.

This clone was seen once. The genes are TRBV10-3 and TRBJ1-5; 7 nucleotides align to TRBD1. Germline trimming cut 3 bases from V and 5 bases from J; bases unmatched to any gene: 10. CDR3 size: 16 residues. Germline loops: CDR1 ENHRY, CDR2 SYGVKD. The CDR3 coding sequence is TGTGCCATCAGTGACCAGGGGGGGGGAGGTTATCAGCCCCAGCATTTT. Encoded protein: CAISDQGGGGYQPQHF.

V usage is TRBV9 and J usage is TRBJ2-2; 11 bases line up with TRBD2. Germline CDR1 reads SGDLS; CDR2 reads YYNGEE. V was clipped by 1 base and J by 7 bases; unmatched bases: 9. CDR3 size: 17 residues. CDR3 region: CASSVLAGGFRFGELFF. DNA of the CDR3: TGTGCCAGCAGCGTACTAGCGGGAGGATTTAGGTTCGGGGAGCTGTTTTTT.

The rearrangement uses TRBV4-2 and TRBJ2-1; 10 bases match TRBD2. This CDR3 comprises 18 residues. Germline V gene sequence: CDR1 LGHNA, CDR2 YNFKEQ. V was clipped by 1 base and J by 7 bases; unmatched bases: 13. CDR3 in DNA: TGTGCCAGCAGCCAAGGGTTAGCGGGGGGAGGGGGATGGAATGAGCAGTTCTTC. Amino acid sequence: CASSQGLAGGGGWNEQFF.

This clone turned up a few times. J is TRBJ2-7 and V is TRBV11-2; weak D call: TRBD2 (6 bases). The CDR3 spans 14 residues. The germline gives CDR1 SGHAT, CDR2 FQNNGV. V was pared by 4 bases and J by 0 bases, with 10 bases between. CDR3 sequence reads: CASSSRDSSYEQYF. In nucleotides, the CDR3 is TGTGCCAGCAGCTCCCGGGACTCCTCCTACGAGCAGTACTTC.

This rearrangement joins TRBV19 to TRBJ1-6; TRBD1 matches at 11 bases. Germline assignment: CDR1 LNHDA and CDR2 SQIVND (reference sequence). Trimming at V came to 6 bases and at J to 11 bases, leaving 3 bases not matched to a gene. The CDR3 consists of 13 residues. The CDR3 DNA follows: TGTGCCAGTAGGGGACAGGGGGTTACACCCCTCCACTTT. Protein sequence: CASRGQGVTPLHF.

This clone appeared a few times. This chain links TRBV4-1 with TRBJ1-2; 7 bases align to TRBD1. The CDR3 consists of 17 residues. The germline V gene has CDR1 MGHRA and CDR2 YSYEKL. V dropped 1 base and J dropped 4; count of bases not matched to a gene: 12. This chain's CDR3 is CASSQVLPGQVLYGYTF. The DNA of the CDR3 is TGCGCCAGCAGCCAAGTCCTTCCCGGACAGGTCCTCTATGGCTACACCTTC.

The CDR3 is CASSKSGQGGQWDTGELFF. The DNA for the CDR3 is TGCGCCAGCAGCAAATCGGGACAGGGAGGCCAGTGGGACACCGGGGAGCTGTTTTTT. The genes are TRBV5-1 and TRBJ2-2; 9 positions agree with TRBD1. CDR3 size: 19 residues. Trimming took 4 bases from V and 3 from J; bases not matched to a gene: 16. The germline CDR1 and CDR2 sequences are SGHRS and YFSETQ.

The chain combines TRBV18 with TRBJ1-4; a possible D gene is TRBD1 (6 bases). The CDR3 totals 16 residues. V was cut by 2 bases and J by 7 bases, with 17 bases left in between. The germline CDR1 and CDR2 sequences are KGHSH and LQKENI. For the CDR3, the DNA is TGTGCCAGCTCACCAATGGTGGGGACATTCGGTGAAAAACTGTTTTTT. Residues: CASSPMVGTFGEKLFF.

The chain uses TRBV6-1 and TRBJ1-2; 7 nucleotides align to TRBD1. Germline V gene lookup returns CDR1 MNHNS and CDR2 SASEGT. This CDR3 is 12 amino acids long. With 2 bases clipped from V and 14 bases from J, the junction kept 8 bases outside the gene matches. CDR3 sequence reads: CASSERTGLMTF. CDR3 DNA sequence: TGTGCCAGCAGTGAACGGACAGGTTTAATGACCTTC.

This chain connects TRBV5-1 to TRBJ2-3; 8 bases align to TRBD2. There are 15 residues in the CDR3. J lost 2 bases, V lost 0 bases, and 2 bases had no gene match. The germline V gene encodes CDR1 SGHRS and CDR2 YFSETQ. CDR3: CASSLERGTTDTQYF. CDR3 in DNA: TGCGCCAGCAGCTTGGAGCGGGGGACCACAGATACGCAGTATTTT.

The chain links TRBV7-9 to TRBJ2-5, with no clear D. This CDR3 spans 13 amino acids. Trimming stripped 3 bases from V and 5 bases from J, with 10 bases between. The V gene's germline CDR1 is SEHNR and CDR2 FQNEAQ (reference sequence). The CDR3 reads CASSFIVGETQYF. As DNA, the CDR3 is TGTGCCAGCAGCTTTATAGTGGGCGAGACCCAGTACTTC.

V is TRBV30 and J is TRBJ1-3, with D possibly TRBD1 on 5 matching bases. Looked up from germline, CDR1 is GTSNPN and CDR2 is SVGIG (reference sequence). This CDR3 is built from 14 residues. The V end lost 4 bases, the J end lost 0 bases, and 10 bases lay between the germline ends. The CDR3 DNA is TGTGCCTGGATGGGACGGAGCTCTGGAAACACCATATATTTT. It translates to CAWMGRSSGNTIYF.

This rearrangement joins TRBV5-1 to TRBJ2-3; D is perhaps TRBD2 (6 bases). The V and J ends lost 4 bases and 5 bases respectively, with 17 bases between them. This CDR3 is 15 amino acids long. Germline V gene data show CDR1 as SGHRS and CDR2 as YFSETQ. The CDR3 DNA reads as TGCGCCAGCAGCCTGGTGGGGGGAATAATAGATACGCAGTATTTT. Residues: CASSLVGGIIDTQYF.

The chain combines TRBV29-1 with TRBJ2-1; TRBD2 aligns across 7 bases. Germline values: CDR1 SQVTM, CDR2 ANQGSEA. The CDR3 has 14 amino acids. With V trimmed by 4 bases and J by 13 bases, 16 bases remained unmatched. The CDR3, as DNA: TGCAGCGTTGTGGTTTGGGGGGGAGCTGTTACACAGTTCTTC. Its translation is CSVVVWGGAVTQFF.

The chain combines TRBV5-5 with TRBJ2-7; 7 bases line up with TRBD2. The CDR3 spans 15 residues. Germline CDR1 SGHKS, CDR2 YYEKEE (reference sequence). V dropped 6 bases and J dropped 3; count of bases not matched to a gene: 12. Written as DNA, the CDR3 is TGTGCCAGCACCTCTCTCGGGACTATCAACTACGAGCAGTACTTC. It is translated as CASTSLGTINYEQYF.

This chain joins TRBV6-2 or TRBV6-3 and TRBJ2-1; D remains ambiguous. Deletions cut 6 bases from V and 6 bases from J, with 6 bases between. CDR3 length equals 11 residues. Germline V CDR1 and CDR2: MNHEY, SVGEGT. The CDR3 nucleotides read TGTGCCAGCAGCCCCGCCAATGAGCAGTTCTTC. Translation gives CASSPANEQFF.

V and J are TRBV19 and TRBJ2-3; D remains ambiguous. Trimming took 0 bases from V and 3 from J, leaving 4 bases between them. Germline V CDR1 and CDR2: LNHDA, SQIVND (reference sequence). The CDR3 loop spans 13 amino acids. As DNA, the CDR3 is TGTGCCAGTAGTATAGAGGCAACAGATACGCAGTATTTT. This sequence encodes CASSIEATDTQYF.

The chain employs TRBV2 and TRBJ1-2; 11 bases fit TRBD1. V shed 7 bases and J 3 bases; nucleotides not matched to a gene: 4. The germline gives CDR1 SNHLY, CDR2 FYNNEI. CDR3 length equals 14 residues. CDR3 region: CASTGQGAHYGYTF. CDR3 bases: TGTGCCAGCACCGGACAGGGGGCCCACTATGGCTACACCTTC.

J is TRBJ2-5 and V is TRBV29-1; the D gene is possibly TRBD1 (5 bases). V was trimmed by 7 bases and J by 2 bases, leaving 8 bases between them. Germline V gives CDR1 SQVTM, CDR2 ANQGSEA. The length of the CDR3 is 11 residues. The CDR3 here is CSGRQQETQYF. CDR3 nucleotide sequence: TGCAGCGGCCGACAGCAAGAGACCCAGTACTTC.

The chain employs TRBV10-2 and TRBJ2-3, with D tentatively TRBD1 or TRBD2 (6 bases each). The germline CDR1 and CDR2 sequences are WSHSY and SAAADI. Trimming took off 3 bases at V and 4 bases at J, with 14 bases between the two ends. This CDR3 has 15 residues. For the CDR3, the DNA is TGCGCCAGCAGTGATATCCGGGGGCCCCCAGATACGCAGTATTTT. Translated: CASSDIRGPPDTQYF.

The chain has TRBV10-3 and TRBJ2-7, with D perhaps TRBD1 (7 bases). This CDR3 spans 17 amino acids. V lost 3 bases, J lost 3 bases, and 21 bases lay in between. Germline assignment: CDR1 ENHRY and CDR2 SYGVKD. Written as DNA, the CDR3 is TGTGCCATCAGTGACCCTGTGGGCGGGACAGCGCTCTACGAGCAGTACTTC. Translation: CAISDPVGGTALYEQYF.

The chain carries TRBV5-4 and TRBJ2-1, with 11 bases identical to TRBD2. Germline CDR1 is SGHNT and CDR2 is YYREEE (reference sequence). CDR3 length: 16 residues. The trim removed 5 bases at V and 4 bases at J, leaving 8 bases unmatched. As DNA, the CDR3 is TGTGCCAGCAGTCCCCGGACTAGCGGGCCGTACAATGAGCAGTTCTTC. Translating gives CASSPRTSGPYNEQFF.

The rearrangement joins TRBV7-2 to TRBJ2-1, with D maybe TRBD1 (6 bases). V lost 6 bases and J lost 5, with 14 bases in between. The germline V gene has CDR1 SGHTA and CDR2 FQGNSA. The CDR3 runs 14 residues. CDR3 bases: TGTGCCAGCAGAGGCCCCAGGGGTCACAATGAGCAGTTCTTC. Protein product: CASRGPRGHNEQFF.

The J gene is TRBJ2-2, the V gene TRBV19, with a possible D match to TRBD2 (5 bases). V was clipped by 6 bases and J by 3 bases, with 11 bases between them. Germline V lookup: CDR1 LNHDA, CDR2 SQIVND (reference sequence). The CDR3 loop spans 14 amino acids. CDR3 sequence: CASRVTKDTGELFF. CDR3 in DNA: TGTGCCAGTAGGGTGACTAAGGACACCGGGGAGCTGTTTTTT.

This clone ranks as medium-sized. The chain joins TRBV7-2 to TRBJ1-6; no clear D gene. The ends were cut back, 2 bases at V and 15 bases at J, with 11 bases in the middle. The CDR3 has 12 residues. CDR1 and CDR2 from the germline V gene are SGHTA and FQGNSA. In nucleotides, the CDR3 is TGTGCCAGCAGCTTAATGCAGGCCGGCCTCCACTTT. It codes for CASSLMQAGLHF.

The chain combines TRBV3-1 (or the pseudogene TRBV3-2) with TRBJ1-5; 9 nucleotides line up with TRBD1. Germline V CDR1 and CDR2: LGHDT, YNNKEL (reference sequence). V shed 2 bases, J shed 7 bases, and the junction held 9 bases outside the gene matches. The CDR3 contains 16 residues. The CDR3 sequence is CASSQYLQGAGQPQHF. DNA for the CDR3: TGTGCCAGCAGCCAATACTTACAGGGGGCTGGACAGCCCCAGCATTTT.

The genes are TRBV27 and TRBJ2-7; 7 bases map to TRBD2. V gave up 4 bases and J gave up 3 bases; unmatched junction bases: 24. The CDR3 totals 20 residues. CDR1 is MNHEY, CDR2 SMNVEV, per germline (reference sequence). The CDR3 DNA reads TGTGCCAGCAGTTCCCAGGGCCCCGATCCTAGCGGTGTCTTGGTCTACGAGCAGTACTTC. Translation gives CASSSQGPDPSGVLVYEQYF.

The chain combines TRBV7-9 with TRBJ1-1; no clear D. Deletions cut 0 bases from V and 5 bases from J, with 7 bases between. The CDR3 is 13 amino acids. Per germline, CDR1 SEHNR and CDR2 FQNEAQ (reference sequence). The CDR3 sequence is CASSLAAETEAFF. CDR3 DNA sequence: TGTGCCAGCAGCTTAGCTGCGGAAACTGAAGCTTTCTTT. The variable domain in full, with the rest retrieved from reference TRBV7-9 and TRBJ1-1, is DTGVSQNPRHKITKRGQNVTFRCDPISEHNRLYWYRQTLGQGPEFLTYFQNEAQLEKSRLLSDRFSAERPKGSFSTLEIQRTEQGDSAMYLCASSLAAETEAFFGQGTRLTVV.

The rearrangement links TRBV4-3 to TRBJ2-2; D uncertain. From germline, CDR1 is LGHNA and CDR2 YSLEER. Trimming pared 0 bases from V and 4 bases from J, leaving 9 bases between. The CDR3 consists of 15 residues. CDR3 DNA sequence: TGCGCCAGCAGCCAAGAACCAGCTAGCACCGGGGAGCTGTTTTTT. Protein sequence: CASSQEPASTGELFF.

This chain links TRBV2 with TRBJ1-6; unclear D gene. CDR3 length: 15 residues. Germline assignment: CDR1 SNHLY and CDR2 FYNNEI. V gave up 4 bases and J gave up 8 bases, with 15 bases separating them. The CDR3 DNA sequence: TGTGCCAGCAGTGCCCGACAATTGGGCGATTCACCCCTCCACTTT. Protein sequence: CASSARQLGDSPLHF.

This clone was detected once. The chain joins TRBV29-1 to TRBJ2-1; 12 positions match TRBD2. Germline CDR1 and CDR2: SQVTM and ANQGSEA. The CDR3 is 15 residues long. Trimming at V came to 4 bases and at J to 7 bases, leaving 8 bases not matched to a gene. The DNA for the CDR3 is TGCAGCGTTGGAGGGCTAGCGGGAGGGAGGAATGAGCAGTTCTTC. Encoded protein: CSVGGLAGGRNEQFF.

This clone occurred a few times. This chain joins TRBV7-9 and TRBJ2-2; TRBD1 matches 7 bases. The CDR3 consists of 14 residues. J lost 7 bases, V lost 2 bases, and 4 bases had no gene match. Germline CDR1 is SEHNR and CDR2 is FQNEAQ (reference sequence). CDR3 DNA: TGTGCCAGCAGCTTAAGGCAGGGGGACGGGGAGCTGTTTTTT. Amino acids: CASSLRQGDGELFF.